Below, 30 T cell receptor beta chains from the same sample are listed, as sequenced in a study of glioma-infiltrating T cells. Using RNA template, CDR3s of TCR alpha and beta were amplified with iRepertoire arm-PCR. From the multiplex PCR reads, TCRdb called clonotypes with MiXCR, one entry per CDR3 protein. The sample carries about 3,800 distinct CDR3 sequences, roughly 30% recorded once. The sample comprised glioma tissue, nonneoplastic brain tissue, or PBMCs (not recorded which). These receptors all come from a human donor with low-grade glioma or glioblastoma, undergoing nonglioma brain surgery, or in good health (not recorded which).

The chain links TRBV6-1 to TRBJ1-2, with TRBD1 identical over 8 bases. Germline CDR1 and CDR2: MNHNS and SASEGT. The CDR3 sequence is 16 residues long. Trimming removed 7 bases from V and 4 bases from J; junction bases left unmatched: 14. CDR3 nucleotide sequence: TGTGCCAGCATTAGCTTGGTAGCAGGGGGCAGCTATGGCTACACCTTC. As protein: CASISLVAGGSYGYTF.

This clonotype has ten or more counts. The V and J genes are TRBV7-2 and TRBJ2-7, with 9 bases aligning to TRBD2. V gave up 5 bases and J gave up 2 bases; unmatched junction bases: 7. The CDR3 is 15 amino acids. Germline loops: CDR1 SGHTA, CDR2 FQGNSA. CDR3: CASSPSSGTPYEQYF. The CDR3 region has the DNA TGTGCCAGCAGCCCCTCTAGCGGGACCCCCTACGAGCAGTACTTC.

The chain is built from TRBV3-1 and TRBJ1-2; D is undetermined. The CDR3 consists of 11 residues. Trimming left V 6 bases short and J 8 bases short, with 10 bases between. CDR1 and CDR2 (germline): LGHDT, YNNKEL (reference sequence). The CDR3 reads CASRDTGGYTF. CDR3 nucleotide sequence: TGTGCCAGCAGAGATACGGGAGGCTACACCTTC.

This clonotype was seen a few times. The genes are TRBV20-1 and TRBJ1-6; D is unresolved. The germline V and J ends were trimmed by 0 bases and 10 bases, with 13 bases remaining between them. The CDR3 is 14 residues long. The germline gives CDR1 DFQATT, CDR2 SNEGSKA (reference sequence). CDR3 nucleotide sequence: TGCAGTGCTAGAGAAGTGAGGGTTGGGTCACCCCTCCACTTT. This translates into CSAREVRVGSPLHF.

The chain combines TRBV27 with TRBJ1-2; 12 nucleotides match TRBD1. The junction had 6 bases not matched to a gene; V was cut back by 1 base and J by 3 bases. Germline lookup yields CDR1 MNHEY and CDR2 SMNVEV (reference sequence). The CDR3 extends over 17 amino acids. CDR3 DNA: TGTGCCAGCAGTTTATTGGGACAGGGGGCGCTGGACTATGGCTACACCTTC. Translating gives CASSLLGQGALDYGYTF.

This clonotype came up many times. The J gene is TRBJ1-5, the V gene TRBV10-3; D may be TRBD1 (5 bases). Between the trimmed V and J ends, which lost 3 bases and 0 bases, there was a span of 12 bases. The CDR3 is 16 residues long. From germline, CDR1 is ENHRY and CDR2 SYGVKD. In DNA form, the CDR3 reads TGTGCCATCAGTGATGGGACGGTAGATAGCAATCAGCCCCAGCATTTT. Amino acids: CAISDGTVDSNQPQHF.

The V gene is TRBV4-1, the J gene TRBJ2-1; the D gene is possibly TRBD1 (6 bases). CDR3 length: 16 amino acids. From germline, CDR1 is MGHRA and CDR2 YSYEKL. Here the CDR3 DNA reads TGCGTTAGCAGCCAAAGTAACGGACAGCTGCGGGATGAGCAGTTCTTC. This translates into CVSSQSNGQLRDEQFF.

Concerning this clonotype itself: The junction and the germline gene differ at one end; a read error may be behind it. V and J are TRBV29-1 and TRBJ1-2; D uncertain. CDR3 size: 12 residues. Per the germline V gene, CDR1 is SQVTM and CDR2 is ANQGSEA. CDR3 sequence: CSVASLGYGYTF. The DNA for the CDR3 is TGCAGCGTTGCATCATTGGGATATGGTTACACCTTC.

This clonotype was observed many times. This sequence joins TRBV4-2 and TRBJ1-5; 9 bases map to TRBD1. J lost 9 bases, V lost 1 base, and 10 bases had no gene match. This CDR3 region has 16 residues. Germline CDR1 reads LGHNA; CDR2 reads YNFKEQ. This CDR3 reads CASSQAYRGPQWPQHF. In DNA form, the CDR3 reads TGTGCCAGCAGCCAAGCATACAGGGGGCCACAATGGCCCCAGCATTTT.

On this clonotype: Because the CDR3 is missing its conserved closing phenylalanine or tryptophan, this is likely a read error. The genes are TRBV7-9 and TRBJ1-2; D is undetermined. The CDR3 is made up of 11 amino acids. The germline V gene has CDR1 SEHNR and CDR2 FQNEAQ (reference sequence). In nucleotides, the CDR3 is TGTGCCAGCAGCTTGCACTATGGATACACCCTC. Its translation: CASSLHYGYTL.

This clonotype was observed many times. This chain connects TRBV2 to TRBJ2-2; D possibly corresponds to TRBD1 (6 bases). The V and J ends lost 7 bases and 0 bases respectively, with 12 bases between them. This CDR3 has 15 amino acids. The germline V gene has CDR1 SNHLY and CDR2 FYNNEI. The CDR3 spells CASTGTPANTGELFF. The CDR3 nucleotides are TGTGCCAGCACCGGGACACCCGCGAACACCGGGGAGCTGTTTTTT.

The rearrangement joins TRBV5-1 to TRBJ2-2, with D hard to call. Germline CDR1 reads SGHRS; CDR2 reads YFSETQ. The CDR3 has 14 amino acids. Trimming shortened V by 0 bases and J by 4 bases, and 7 bases separated the two germline ends. The CDR3 spells CASSLARGTGELFF. CDR3 coding DNA: TGCGCCAGCAGCTTGGCCCGCGGCACCGGGGAGCTGTTTTTT.

This clonotype occurred many times. The V call is TRBV12-3 or TRBV12-4, the J call TRBJ2-6, with D unresolved. Trimming shortened V by 5 bases and J by 0 bases, and 2 bases separated the two germline ends. The CDR3 spans 13 residues. The CDR3 region has the DNA TGTGCCAGCAGTGACTCTGGGGCCAACGTCCTGACTTTC. As protein: CASSDSGANVLTF.

The chain has TRBV4-1 and TRBJ2-7; D unresolved. The CDR3 spans 15 residues. V was pared by 0 bases and J by 3 bases, with 12 bases between. Germline loops: CDR1 MGHRA, CDR2 YSYEKL. Written as DNA, the CDR3 is TGCGCCAGCAGCCAAGATCAAGTTTCCGGCTACGAGCAGTACTTC. Protein product: CASSQDQVSGYEQYF.

This clonotype was seen at least ten times. V is TRBV7-6 and J is TRBJ2-3, with TRBD2 matching 10 bases. Germline V CDR1 and CDR2: SGHVS, FNYEAQ. Trimming cost V 4 bases and J 3 bases; bases outside gene matches: 7. The CDR3 totals 16 residues. CDR3 bases: TGTGCCAGCAGCTCCTCGACTAGCGGGTTAACAGATACGCAGTATTTT. Encoded protein: CASSSSTSGLTDTQYF.

This clonotype was observed a handful of times. V and J are TRBV7-3 and TRBJ2-1; TRBD2 agrees at 10 bases. The CDR3 runs 16 residues. Germline V lookup: CDR1 SGHTA, CDR2 FQGTGA. The V gene end was trimmed by 2 bases and the J gene end by 7 bases; junction bases not matched to a gene: 8. CDR3 protein: CASSLGAGGPGNEQFF. The CDR3 DNA reads TGTGCCAGCAGCTTAGGAGCGGGGGGGCCTGGGAATGAGCAGTTCTTC.

This clonotype is labeled medium-sized. V gene TRBV20-1 combines with J gene TRBJ1-4; 12 positions agree with TRBD1. This CDR3 has 14 residues. The V gene's germline CDR1 is DFQATT and CDR2 SNEGSKA (reference sequence). V was pared by 5 bases and J by 7 bases, with 5 bases of the junction left unmatched. The CDR3 DNA sequence: TGCAGTGCTTTGGGACAGGGGGCCGGTGAAAAACTGTTTTTT. As protein: CSALGQGAGEKLFF.

The gene calls are TRBV19 and TRBJ1-3; the D gene is possibly TRBD1 (5 bases). The CDR3 runs to 16 residues. V dropped 4 bases and J dropped 0 bases, with 13 bases sitting between them. Per germline, CDR1 LNHDA and CDR2 SQIVND (reference sequence). The CDR3 coding sequence is TGTGCCAGTAGTAACGGGGCCTTCCGCTCTGGAAACACCATATATTTT. Protein sequence: CASSNGAFRSGNTIYF.

This clonotype was recorded many times. The chain carries TRBV7-2 and TRBJ2-7; possibly TRBD1 for D (5 bases). Germline assignment: CDR1 SGHTA and CDR2 FQGNSA. This CDR3 region has 14 residues. V was trimmed by 5 bases and J by 2 bases, leaving 13 bases between them. The DNA for the CDR3 is TGTGCCAGCAGCGTACAGGTGGTAACCTACGAGCAGTACTTC. Its translation: CASSVQVVTYEQYF.

This clonotype was counted at least ten times. The rearrangement joins TRBV18 to TRBJ2-7, with D tentatively TRBD1 (6 bases). V was trimmed by 5 bases and J by 6 bases, leaving 11 bases between them. There are 12 residues in the CDR3. Germline V gene data show CDR1 as KGHSH and CDR2 as LQKENI. CDR3 protein: CASSSGQSEQYF. The DNA of the CDR3 is TGTGCCAGCTCATCCGGACAGAGCGAGCAGTACTTC.

This clonotype was observed at least ten times. The CDR3 loop reads CASSSDRVSSPLHF. As DNA, the CDR3 is TGTGCCAGCAGCTCGGACAGGGTGAGCTCACCCCTCCACTTT. V usage is TRBV5-4 and J usage is TRBJ1-6; 8 nucleotides line up with TRBD1. V shed 3 bases, J shed 10 bases, and the junction held 6 bases outside the gene matches. The CDR3 is 14 amino acids. The germline V gene has CDR1 SGHNT and CDR2 YYREEE (reference sequence).

This clonotype is labeled medium-sized. The rearrangement links TRBV27 to TRBJ2-7, with 8 bases aligning to TRBD1. Trimming cost V 6 bases and J 5 bases; bases outside gene matches: 9. CDR3 length equals 14 residues. Germline lookup yields CDR1 MNHEY and CDR2 SMNVEV (reference sequence). The DNA for the CDR3 is TGTGCCAGCAGCGAATTGGACAGGGCGGACGAGCAGTACTTC. Encoded protein: CASSELDRADEQYF.

This clonotype occurred once. The rearrangement links TRBV12-3 or TRBV12-4 to TRBJ2-3; 11 bases are a match to TRBD2. CDR3 size: 16 residues. After removal of 7 bases from V and 2 bases from J, the junction contained 8 bases not matched to a gene. This chain's CDR3 is CASIHLAGGTTDTQYF. The CDR3 nucleotides read TGTGCCAGCATTCACCTAGCGGGGGGAACCACAGATACGCAGTATTTT.

This clonotype was detected many times. The chain couples TRBV10-3 to TRBJ1-5, with D perhaps matching TRBD1 (6 bases). Germline assignment: CDR1 ENHRY and CDR2 SYGVKD. V was trimmed by 10 bases and J by 5 bases, leaving 15 bases between them. This CDR3 region has 13 residues. The CDR3 reads CATKQGGDQPQHF. For the CDR3, the DNA is TGTGCCACCAAACAGGGAGGCGATCAGCCCCAGCATTTT.

This clonotype was observed at least ten times. The V and J genes are TRBV19 and TRBJ2-5; possibly TRBD2 for D (5 bases). V was trimmed by 3 bases and J by 2 bases, leaving 13 bases between them. Per germline, CDR1 LNHDA and CDR2 SQIVND (reference sequence). The CDR3 is 15 amino acids. In DNA, the CDR3 is TGTGCCAGTAGTATTGGAGGAAGAGGGCAAGAGACCCAGTACTTC. Protein sequence: CASSIGGRGQETQYF.

By share of the sample, this clonotype is large (0.1 to 1%). This sequence joins TRBV27 and TRBJ2-1, with D uncertain. Trimming took off 6 bases at V and 6 bases at J, with 9 bases between the two ends. The CDR3 has 12 amino acids. Per germline, CDR1 MNHEY and CDR2 SMNVEV (reference sequence). The CDR3 here is CASRPQSNEQFF. As DNA, the CDR3 is TGTGCCAGCAGGCCTCAGAGCAATGAGCAGTTCTTC.

The J gene is TRBJ2-3, the V gene TRBV27; TRBD2 matches 8 bases. Germline V gene lookup returns CDR1 MNHEY and CDR2 SMNVEV (reference sequence). V was clipped by 2 bases and J by 6 bases; unmatched bases: 4. The CDR3 spans 14 residues. The CDR3, as DNA: TGTGCCAGCAGTTTAGCGGGGGGCGCGGATACGCAGTATTTT. Translated: CASSLAGGADTQYF.

This clonotype was detected once. This chain joins TRBV12-3 or TRBV12-4 and TRBJ2-3, with D unclear. The CDR3 length is 11 residues. In nucleotides, the CDR3 is TGTGTCAACAGTCGGACAGATACGCAGTATTTT. This codes for CVNSRTDTQYF.

This clonotype was seen a handful of times. The CDR3 region is CASARESGANVLTF. The CDR3 bases are TGTGCCTCTGCGCGGGAGTCTGGGGCCAACGTCCTGACTTTC. The chain joins TRBV12-3 or TRBV12-4 to TRBJ2-6, with 7 positions matching TRBD2. Unmatched junction bases numbered 5, after V lost 11 bases and J lost 1 base. The CDR3 has 14 residues.

This clonotype is termed medium-sized. This chain connects TRBV20-1 to TRBJ2-3, with 8 bases aligning to TRBD2. The CDR3 consists of 18 residues. Losses at the gene ends were 3 bases for V and 1 base for J; bases not matched to a gene: 15. The V gene's germline CDR1 is DFQATT and CDR2 SNEGSKA (reference sequence). The CDR3 DNA is TGCAGTGCTAGGAGGACGGGCGGGGGGACCGGGCGCACAGATACGCAGTATTTT. This codes for CSARRTGGGTGRTDTQYF.